This T cell receptor beta chain was sequenced in a study of glioma-infiltrating T cells after dendritic cell vaccination. Here immunoSEQ multiplex PCR was the method, and the copy in TCRdb shows in-frame clones only, minus some. Found here are 90,000 to 100,000 clones, about 80% of them singletons; the top ten hold under 7%. Germline CDR1 reads SGHRS; CDR2 reads YFSETQ. The CDR3 is made up of 16 amino acids. V was trimmed by 0 bases and J by 0 bases, leaving 13 bases between them. Fresh-frozen tumor tissue and more than two years of survival data were available for all. This chain uses TRBV5-1 with TRBJ2-7; D is perhaps TRBD2 (5 bases). The receptor comes from a human donor with glioblastoma. Material: blood, obtained before dendritic cell vaccination. CDR3 region: CASSLGAGWSSYEQYF. CDR3 bases: TGCGCCAGCAGCTTGGGTGCGGGTTGGAGCTCCTACGAGCAGTACTTC.